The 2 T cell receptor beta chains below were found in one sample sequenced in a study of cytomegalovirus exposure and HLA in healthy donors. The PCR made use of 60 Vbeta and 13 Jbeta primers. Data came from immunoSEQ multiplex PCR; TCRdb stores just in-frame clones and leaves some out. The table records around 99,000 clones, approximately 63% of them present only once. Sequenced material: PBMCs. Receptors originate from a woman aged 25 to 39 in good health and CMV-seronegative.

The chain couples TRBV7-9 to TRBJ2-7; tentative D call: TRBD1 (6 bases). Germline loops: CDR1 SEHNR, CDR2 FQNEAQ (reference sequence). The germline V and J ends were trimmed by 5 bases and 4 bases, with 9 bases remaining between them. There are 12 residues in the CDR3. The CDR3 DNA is TGTGCCAGCAGCCGCGGACAGTACGAGCAGTACTTC. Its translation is CASSRGQYEQYF.

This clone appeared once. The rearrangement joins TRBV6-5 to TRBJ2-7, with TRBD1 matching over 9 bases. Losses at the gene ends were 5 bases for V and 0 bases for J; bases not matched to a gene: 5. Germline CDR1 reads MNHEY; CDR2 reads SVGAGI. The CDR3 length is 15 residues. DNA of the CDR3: TGTGCCAGCAGTACCGACAGGGGGGGCTCCTACGAGCAGTACTTC. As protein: CASSTDRGGSYEQYF.